These T cell receptor beta chains were read from a single sample in a study of graft-versus-host responses after intestinal transplantation. Data came from immunoSEQ multiplex PCR; TCRdb stores just in-frame clones and leaves some out. The sample gives tens of thousands of clones, about nine tenths of which show up once; around 6.7% is in the top ten. Material: bone marrow, obtained 734 days after intestinal transplantation. These receptors came from a human patient who received an intestinal transplant, so some T cells may come from the graft donor. The CDR3 runs from the conserved cysteine through the conserved F or W. D genes are given only for firm matches. Clone size is given for some rows only: seen once, a few or many times, or a class if the clone is expanded.

j_gene,v_gene,abundance,d_gene,CDR3nt,CDR3aa
TRBJ1-2,TRBV5-1,.,TRBD1,TGCGCCAGCAGCTTGGACGGACAGGGCTATGGCTACACCTTC,CASSLDGQGYGYTF
TRBJ2-1,TRBV4-1,.,TRBD2,TGCGCCAGCAGCCCCTTGGGACTAGCGGGAGGGCCCGAGCAGTTCTTC,CASSPLGLAGGPEQFF
TRBJ2-7,TRBV7-2,once,TRBD2,TGTGCCAGCAGCCGGACTAGCGGGAGGATCGACGAGCAGTACTTC,CASSRTSGRIDEQYF
TRBJ1-2,TRBV6-5,.,TRBD1,TGTGCCAGCAGGGGGACAGGGCGTAACTATGGCTACACCTTC,CASRGTGRNYGYTF
TRBJ2-5,TRBV7-9,.,TRBD2,TGTGCCAGCAGCTTAGCGGGAGGGGAGACCCAGTACTTC,CASSLAGGETQYF
TRBJ2-1,TRBV9,.,TRBD2,TGTGCCAGCAGCTCTAGCGGGAATGTTCACAATGAGCAGTTCTTC,CASSSSGNVHNEQFF
TRBJ2-7,TRBV28,.,.,TGTGCCAGCAGAAACAGCGGCCTGTTCTACGAGCAGTACTTC,CASRNSGLFYEQYF
TRBJ1-5,TRBV7-9,.,.,TGTGCCAGCAGCCCGAACAGCGGCAATCAGCCCCAGCATTTT,CASSPNSGNQPQHF
TRBJ2-7,TRBV5-6,few,TRBD1,TGTGCCAGCAGCTCGGGACAGTCCTACGAGCAGTACTTC,CASSSGQSYEQYF
TRBJ1-6,TRBV14,.,.,TGTGCCAGCAGCCAAGATCTGGGAGCACCCCTCCACTTT,CASSQDLGAPLHF
TRBJ2-5,TRBV5-1,few,.,TGCGCCAGCAGCTCCAGGACGGGGGACGGAGAGACCCAGTACTTC,CASSSRTGDGETQYF
TRBJ2-1,TRBV7-3,.,TRBD1,TGTGCCAGCAGCACATCCGGGACAGGGGACAATGAGCAGTTCTTC,CASSTSGTGDNEQFF
TRBJ2-7,TRBV7-3,.,.,TGTGCCAGCAGCTCGGACTGGGGGAGCGAGCAGTACTTC,CASSSDWGSEQYF
TRBJ1-5,TRBV4-1,.,.,TGCGCCAGCAGCCAAGCGGGAGGAGCACGCTATCAGCCCCAGCATTTT,CASSQAGGARYQPQHF
TRBJ1-3,TRBV5-1,.,.,TGCGCCAGCAGCTTGTTGCCGGTTTCCTCTGGAAACACCATATATTTT,CASSLLPVSSGNTIYF
TRBJ2-1,TRBV9,.,.,TGTGCCAGCAGCCCGCAAGGACTCCTCAATGAGCAGTTCTTC,CASSPQGLLNEQFF
TRBJ2-1,TRBV2,.,TRBD2,TGTGCCAGCAGTAAAATAGCGGGAGTTAACAATGAGCAGTTCTTC,CASSKIAGVNNEQFF